This paragraph reports one TCR beta chain. This sample stems from a study of blood T cell repertoires in COVID-19. Whole-study context: COVID-19 samples, acute and convalescent, were from the United States, Italy and Spain.

Using immunoSEQ multiplex PCR, the repertoire was profiled, and TCRdb retains in-frame clones only, with some absent. The data contain around 220,000 clones, about four fifths of them singletons. The V end was cut by 4 bases, the J end by 8 bases, with 17 bases between. The CDR3 loop spans 14 amino acids. The V gene's germline CDR1 is ENHRY and CDR2 SYGVKD. Sample: peripheral blood. The chain couples TRBV10-3 to TRBJ1-2; D is ambiguous. The sequence came from an elderly woman with acute or convalescent COVID-19. The DNA for the CDR3 is TGTGCCATCAGTGCTGCGGCGGAGGCGGGAGGCTACACCTTC. Its translation: CAISAAAEAGGYTF.